The entry that follows covers one T cell receptor beta chain sequence. These data come from a study of blood T cell repertoires in COVID-19. About the study: From the United States, Italy and Spain came samples of acute and convalescent COVID-19. The analysed material was cDNA or gDNA that came from T cells, B-cell-depleted T cells, or PBMCs.

Per the original data handling: Estimation of nucleated cell counts relied on the amplification of reference gene primers. Sequencing used immunoSEQ multiplex PCR; TCRdb keeps in-frame clones, though not all of them. The DNA gave D and trimming, while V, J and clone size come from that table. The data contain over 25,000 clones, about four fifths of them singletons. The germline V gene encodes CDR1 KGHSH and CDR2 LQKENI. The CDR3 is 13 residues long. Trimming removed 3 bases from V and 9 bases from J; junction bases left unmatched: 5. The sequence was collected from a woman aged 80 or older with acute or convalescent COVID-19. The rearrangement joins TRBV18 to TRBJ2-1; 7 bases agree with TRBD2. The sample was peripheral blood. This CDR3 reads CASSPLAEGEQFF. CDR3 DNA: TGTGCCAGCTCACCGCTAGCGGAGGGTGAGCAGTTCTTC.